The 14 T cell receptor beta chains presented below share a single source sample, sequenced in a study of CD8 T cells in Susac syndrome. Reverse transcription used roughly 0.45 to 1 ug RNA and random hexamers. TCRdb reprocessed the immunoSEQ multiplex PCR reads via MiXCR and lists one record per CDR3 protein. The sample shows more than 100,000 distinct CDR3 sequences, roughly 94% of them seen only once. The specimen was CD8+ T cells from PBMCs. The receptor source for this set is a human donor with Susac syndrome.

This sequence joins TRBV4-2 and TRBJ1-6; D is undetermined. CDR3 length: 13 amino acids. The germline CDR1 and CDR2 sequences are LGHNA and YNFKEQ. V was shortened by 0 bases and J by 14 bases, with 11 bases between the two germline ends. The CDR3 region is CASSQELSGALHF. The DNA for the CDR3 is TGTGCCAGCAGCCAAGAACTGAGTGGAGCCCTCCACTTT.

The V call is TRBV4-3, the J call TRBJ2-2; maybe TRBD2 (5 bases). The length of the CDR3 is 15 residues. The V end lost 0 bases, the J end lost 6 bases, and 11 bases lay between the germline ends. CDR1 is LGHNA and CDR2 is YSLEER in the germline V gene. The CDR3 nucleotides read TGCGCCAGCAGCCAAGAGGCCAGCGGCGCCGGGGAGCTGTTTTTT. It translates to CASSQEASGAGELFF.

This clonotype has only one observation. V usage is TRBV20-1 and J usage is TRBJ2-3, with D unclear. V was pared by 0 bases and J by 4 bases, with 8 bases between. CDR1 DFQATT and CDR2 SNEGSKA come from the germline V gene (reference sequence). The CDR3 runs to 13 residues. The CDR3 coding sequence is TGCAGTGCTAGAGAGGCAGGATCAGATACGCAGTATTTT. The encoded protein is CSAREAGSDTQYF.

The rearrangement joins TRBV29-1 to TRBJ2-2; TRBD1 or TRBD2 may be the D gene (5 bases each). Deletions cut 6 bases from V and 1 base from J, with 12 bases between. CDR3 length: 14 residues. Looked up from germline, CDR1 is SQVTM and CDR2 is ANQGSEA. CDR3 residues: CSVDGDGNTGELFF. CDR3 nucleotides: TGCAGCGTGGACGGGGACGGGAACACCGGGGAGCTGTTTTTT.

The chain links TRBV7-6 to TRBJ1-1; D uncertain. Trimming removed 5 bases from V and 6 bases from J, with 13 bases in between. The CDR3 length is 13 residues. Germline-derived CDR1 and CDR2 are SGHVS and FNYEAQ. The CDR3 nucleotides read TGTGCCAGCAGCATCGTCTTAGGAGCTGAAGCTTTCTTT. Its protein product is CASSIVLGAEAFF.

V usage is TRBV27 and J usage is TRBJ1-4; no definite D call. V shed 7 bases and J shed 4 bases, with 16 bases lying between them. The germline V gene has CDR1 MNHEY and CDR2 SMNVEV (reference sequence). The CDR3 is made up of 15 amino acids. CDR3: CASTNRGLGNEKLFF. CDR3 DNA sequence: TGTGCCAGCACTAATCGGGGTCTTGGTAATGAAAAACTGTTTTTT.

The chain combines TRBV11-2 with TRBJ1-2; a possible D gene is TRBD1 (5 bases). Trimming shortened V by 6 bases and J by 1 base, and 15 bases separated the two germline ends. Germline V lookup: CDR1 SGHAT, CDR2 FQNNGV. CDR3 size: 15 residues. CDR3 residues: CASRGPDGDNYGYTF. The CDR3 DNA sequence: TGTGCCAGCAGGGGACCGGACGGTGATAACTATGGCTACACCTTC. Supplemented by reference TRBV11-2 and TRBJ1-2, the full variable domain reads EAGVAQSPRYKIIEKRQSVAFWCNPISGHATLYWYQQILGQGPKLLIQFQNNGVVDDSQLPKDRFSAERLKGVDSTLKIQPAKLEDSAVYLCASRGPDGDNYGYTFGSGTRLTVV.

A single count supports this clonotype. The chain couples TRBV5-6 to TRBJ2-7; weak D call: TRBD1 (5 bases). Trimming took off 6 bases at V and 1 base at J, with 11 bases between the two ends. CDR1 and CDR2 from the germline V gene are SGHDT and YYEEEE. The CDR3 sequence is 13 residues long. For the CDR3, the DNA is TGTGCCAGCAACACACAGGCTTCCTACGAGCAGTACTTC. It specifies CASNTQASYEQYF.

The chain joins TRBV5-1 to TRBJ1-6; no clear D gene. The V and J ends lost 0 bases and 0 bases respectively, with 10 bases between them. The germline V gene has CDR1 SGHRS and CDR2 YFSETQ. The CDR3 contains 17 residues. The CDR3 spells CASSLVELSSYNSPLHF. CDR3 nucleotide sequence: TGCGCCAGCAGCTTGGTAGAACTGAGCTCCTATAATTCACCCCTCCACTTT. Variable domain in full (rest from reference TRBV5-1 and TRBJ1-6): KAGVTQTPRYLIKTRGQQVTLSCSPISGHRSVSWYQQTPGQGLQFLFEYFSETQRNKGNFPGRFSGRQFSNSRSEMNVSTLELGDSALYLCASSLVELSSYNSPLHFGNGTRLTVT.

The chain employs TRBV9 and TRBJ2-7, with D uncertain. The germline V and J ends were trimmed by 0 bases and 7 bases, with 8 bases remaining between them. The germline V gene encodes CDR1 SGDLS and CDR2 YYNGEE. The CDR3 is made up of 12 amino acids. The CDR3 is CASSVGGAEQYF. The CDR3 nucleotides are TGTGCCAGCAGCGTAGGTGGCGCGGAGCAGTACTTC. Variable domain in full (rest from reference TRBV9 and TRBJ2-7): DSGVTQTPKHLITATGQRVTLRCSPRSGDLSVYWYQQSLDQGLQFLIQYYNGEERAKGNILERFSAQQFPDLHSELNLSSLELGDSALYFCASSVGGAEQYFGPGTRLTVT.

J is TRBJ1-1 and V is TRBV29-1; the D is unclear. Per the germline V gene, CDR1 is SQVTM and CDR2 is ANQGSEA. V lost 0 bases and J 1 base, leaving 9 bases between the germline ends. The CDR3 runs to 14 residues. This CDR3 is CSVEDLRQNTEAFF. For the CDR3, the DNA is TGCAGCGTTGAAGATTTGAGGCAGAACACTGAAGCTTTCTTT.

The chain links TRBV29-1 to TRBJ1-1; D call uncertain. Germline CDR1 SQVTM, CDR2 ANQGSEA. The length of the CDR3 is 14 residues. Trimming shortened V by 4 bases and J by 3 bases, and 15 bases separated the two germline ends. This CDR3 reads CSVVEVNEDTEAFF. The CDR3 DNA reads TGCAGCGTTGTGGAGGTTAATGAAGACACTGAAGCTTTCTTT. The full variable domain, its missing parts supplied by reference TRBV29-1 and TRBJ1-1, is SAVISQKPSRDICQRGTSLTIQCQVDSQVTMMFWYRQQPGQSLTLIATANQGSEATYESGFVIDKFPISRPNLTFSTLTVSNMSPEDSSIYLCSVVEVNEDTEAFFGQGTRLTVV.

DNA for the CDR3: TGTGCCAGCAGCTTAGGGGACAGGGCGTACAATGAGCAGTTCTTC. This gives the protein CASSLGDRAYNEQFF. This chain uses TRBV5-6 with TRBJ2-1; TRBD1 matches 9 bases. J lost 4 bases, V lost 2 bases, and 4 bases had no gene match. The CDR3 runs 15 residues. Germline-derived CDR1 and CDR2 are SGHDT and YYEEEE.

The rearrangement links TRBV27 to TRBJ1-5; 7 bases match TRBD1. The CDR3 is made up of 15 amino acids. The trim removed 6 bases at V and 6 bases at J, leaving 11 bases unmatched. Germline assignment: CDR1 MNHEY and CDR2 SMNVEV (reference sequence). CDR3 protein: CASSPGRQGGQPQHF. In DNA, the CDR3 is TGTGCCAGCAGCCCAGGGAGACAGGGCGGTCAGCCCCAGCATTTT.